The clone carrying this TCR beta chain was recorded many times. Its antigen is not known. From germline, CDR1 is LNHNV and CDR2 YYDKDF (reference sequence). The CDR3 contains 15 residues. Trimming left V 3 bases short and J 12 bases short, with 23 bases between. Preparing the TCRbeta library involved the use of unique molecular identifiers. TCRdb re-called the PCR reads with MiXCR, one entry per CDR3 protein. Of hundreds of thousands of distinct CDR3 sequences in the sample, approximately 13% are singletons; the top ten hold around 2.2%. The data are from a study of T-cell reconstitution after alpha-beta-depleted transplantation in children. Findings and caveats of the study: Surviving recipient T cells and thymic progenitors accounted for the high day-60 TCRbeta diversity observed in some patients. The origin of alpha-beta T cells about two months after transplant was reportedly several hundred expanded graft clones. T-cell numbers and diversity one year post-transplant derived largely from freshly generated T cells.

Sequencing was performed on PBMCs, mostly from graft donor cells, taken 360 days after TCRalphabeta/CD19-depleted stem cell transplant. This sequence joins TRBV15 and TRBJ1-1; D gene unclear. The sequence was collected from a male patient under 18 who had a stem cell transplant for acute myeloid leukemia, so the T cells may come from the graft donor. The CDR3 sequence is CATSSAVMFPYLTFF. CDR3 DNA sequence: TGTGCCACCAGCAGTGCGGTCATGTTCCCCTATTTGACTTTCTTT.